A selection of T cell receptor beta chains follows, all from one sample in a study of blood T cell repertoires in COVID-19. Data came from immunoSEQ multiplex PCR; TCRdb stores just in-frame clones and leaves some out. The repertoire has 55,000 to 75,000 clones, about 88% of them found once; the top ten carry 1.3%. Sequenced sample: peripheral blood. The receptor set was obtained from a man between 60 and 70 years old with acute or convalescent COVID-19. Both conserved end residues are part of each CDR3. The D gene is left open where the match is weak. Some rows have no size entry. The others give once, few or many, or a class for an expanded clone.

>NA|TRBJ1-4|13|NA|TRBV12-3/TRBV12-4
TGTGCCAGCAGTTTACACCGAGGGGAAAAACTGTTTTTT
CASSLHRGEKLFF
>NA|TRBJ2-6|18|NA|TRBV3-1/TRBV3-2
TGTGCCAGCAGCCAAGAGAGGGTCCAGTTGTCTGGGGCCAACGTCCTGACTTTC
CASSQERVQLSGANVLTF
>few|TRBJ1-2|14|TRBD1|TRBV9
TGTGCCAGCAGCCCAAGGGACAGTAACTATGGCTACACCTTC
CASSPRDSNYGYTF
>NA|TRBJ2-2|15|TRBD1|TRBV2
TGTGCCAGCAGCCCGGACAGGGGGCCGGGCGGGGAGCTGTTTTTT
CASSPDRGPGGELFF
>NA|TRBJ2-5|15|TRBD2|TRBV5-1
TGCGCCAGCAGCACTCTAGCGGCATTCCAAGAGACCCAGTACTTC
CASSTLAAFQETQYF
>NA|TRBJ2-1|13|NA|TRBV7-3
TGTGCCAGCAGCTTGGAGGGGGCTTTCGAGCAGTTCTTC
CASSLEGAFEQFF
>NA|TRBJ1-1|13|TRBD1|TRBV11-2
TGTGCCAGCAAGACTCCAGGGGGAACTGAAGCTTTCTTT
CASKTPGGTEAFF
>NA|TRBJ2-3|15|TRBD2|TRBV7-9
TGTGCCAGCAGCCGAAGCGGGGGGGCCACAGATACGCAGTATTTT
CASSRSGGATDTQYF
>once|TRBJ1-5|13|NA|TRBV5-6
TGTGCCAGCAGCTTGGGCAGGGGACAGCCCCAGCATTTT
CASSLGRGQPQHF
>once|TRBJ1-1|15|TRBD1|TRBV7-8
TGTGCCAGCAGCTTAGAGGGACAGGGGTTCGGTGAAGCTTTCTTT
CASSLEGQGFGEAFF
>NA|TRBJ1-2|16|NA|TRBV24-1
TGTGCCACCAGTGATTCTCAGGGGCGGCCTAACTATGGCTACACCTTC
CATSDSQGRPNYGYTF
>NA|TRBJ1-2|14|NA|TRBV27
TGTGCCAGCAGCCAGAATAGGGGTGAATATGGCTACACCTTC
CASSQNRGEYGYTF
>few|TRBJ1-5|13|NA|TRBV12-5
TGTGCTAGTGGTTTGGGGGGGCCTAAGCCCCAGCATTTT
CASGLGGPKPQHF
>NA|TRBJ1-5|14|TRBD1|TRBV19
TGTGCCAGTAGTCTCGACAGGGGAAATCAGCCCCAGCATTTT
CASSLDRGNQPQHF
>NA|TRBJ2-4|16|TRBD1|TRBV2
TGTGCCAGCAGTGAAAGGGGGCAGGTTGTCAAAAACATTCAGTACTTC
CASSERGQVVKNIQYF
>NA|TRBJ2-7|14|NA|TRBV5-8
TGTGCCAGCAGCTGGGGGTTAGGACAGTACGAGCAGTACTTC
CASSWGLGQYEQYF
>NA|TRBJ1-6|12|NA|TRBV28
TGTGCCAGCAGGCCGGGTTTGTCACCCCTCCACTTT
CASRPGLSPLHF
>NA|TRBJ1-1|13|NA|TRBV18
TGTGCCAGCTCACCCTACGTGAACACTGAAGCTTTCTTT
CASSPYVNTEAFF
>NA|TRBJ2-5|17|TRBD2|TRBV27
TGTGCCAGCAGTCCCCTCGGACTAGCGGGGGTAGGAGAGACCCAGTACTTC
CASSPLGLAGVGETQYF
>NA|TRBJ1-1|13|TRBD1|TRBV10-1
TGCGCCAGCTCCCGGGACAGGGGCACTGAAGCTTTCTTT
CASSRDRGTEAFF
>NA|TRBJ2-1|15|TRBD2|TRBV6-4
TGTGCCAGCAGCCGTACTAGCGGGCTGTACAATGAGCAGTTCTTC
CASSRTSGLYNEQFF
>NA|TRBJ2-4|16|NA|TRBV3-1/TRBV3-2
TGTGCCAGCGCCCCATCGAGAGTACTAGCCAAAAACATTCAGTACTTC
CASAPSRVLAKNIQYF
>NA|TRBJ1-2|14|NA|TRBV5-4
TGTGCCAGCAGCTTGACAGGGAGCGGCTATGGCTACACCTTC
CASSLTGSGYGYTF
>NA|TRBJ2-5|13|NA|TRBV9
TGTGCCAGCAGCGTAGACCTGAGGGAGACCCAGTACTTC
CASSVDLRETQYF
>NA|TRBJ1-3|15|NA|TRBV4-1
TGCGCCAGCAGCCAAGGAGCGAATTTAGGAAACACCATATATTTT
CASSQGANLGNTIYF
>NA|TRBJ1-2|14|NA|TRBV6-6
TGTGCCAGCAGTTACGTTGGCAGGTCCTATGGCTACACCTTC
CASSYVGRSYGYTF
>NA|TRBJ2-3|16|NA|TRBV7-9
TGTGCCAGCAGCTTAGCGGGCTCAACTAGCACAGATACGCAGTATTTT
CASSLAGSTSTDTQYF
>NA|TRBJ2-3|19|TRBD2|TRBV19
TGTGCCAGTAGTATCACGGGACTAGCGGGGGGCCTAAGAACAGATACGCAGTATTTT
CASSITGLAGGLRTDTQYF
>NA|TRBJ2-5|13|NA|TRBV29-1
TGCAGCGTTGCTCGAGCAGGCCAAGAGACCCAGTACTTC
CSVARAGQETQYF
>NA|TRBJ1-2|16|TRBD1|TRBV28
TGTGCCAGCAGACTCCGGGACAGGGAAGGAGGCTATGGCTACACCTTC
CASRLRDREGGYGYTF
>NA|TRBJ1-2|16|NA|TRBV18
TGTGCCAGCTCACCACCGGAGACAGGAGGCCACTATGGCTACACCTTC
CASSPPETGGHYGYTF
>NA|TRBJ2-3|14|NA|TRBV27
TGTGCCAGCAGTTTATGGGCAGGGACAGATACGCAGTATTTT
CASSLWAGTDTQYF
>NA|TRBJ1-4|14|TRBD1|TRBV27
TGTGCCAGCAGTTTTGACAGGGCAAATGAAAAACTGTTTTTT
CASSFDRANEKLFF
>NA|TRBJ1-1|13|NA|TRBV7-9
TGTGCCAGCAGCTTTCTCAGGAACACTGAAGCTTTCTTT
CASSFLRNTEAFF
>few|TRBJ2-1|14|NA|TRBV5-1
TGCGCCAGCAGCTTGGAAGCTAGCAGCGATGAGCAGTTCTTC
CASSLEASSDEQFF
>NA|TRBJ2-1|15|TRBD2|TRBV18
TGTGCCAGCTCACCAGATGCGACTAGCAGCAATGAGCAGTTCTTC
CASSPDATSSNEQFF
>NA|TRBJ1-4|15|NA|TRBV5-3
TGTGCCAGAAGCTTGGACAGAGCAACTAATGAAAAACTGTTTTTT
CARSLDRATNEKLFF
>NA|TRBJ1-1|13|NA|TRBV30
TGTGCCTGGGACGGGGGGGCCTACACTGAAGCTTTCTTT
CAWDGGAYTEAFF
>NA|TRBJ1-1|13|NA|TRBV19
TGTGCCAGTAGTGACAGCCCGAACACTGAAGCTTTCTTT
CASSDSPNTEAFF
>NA|TRBJ2-7|14|NA|TRBV7-2
TGTGCCAGCAGCTTAGGAGGCTGGCGATACGAGCAGTACTTC
CASSLGGWRYEQYF
>NA|TRBJ2-7|13|NA|TRBV11-2
TGTGCCAGCAGCTTAGTGGCAGGGCTCGAGCAGTACTTC
CASSLVAGLEQYF
>NA|TRBJ2-1|15|TRBD2|TRBV5-6
TGTGCCAGCAGCCTACTAGCGGGGGGTTACAATGAGCAGTTCTTC
CASSLLAGGYNEQFF
>NA|TRBJ1-2|15|TRBD1|TRBV19
TGTGCCAGTAGCCCAGGACAGGGCGTGGGCTATGGCTACACCTTC
CASSPGQGVGYGYTF
>NA|TRBJ2-7|14|TRBD1|TRBV19
TGTGCCAGTAGTAACCCGGACAGGGATGGCGAGCAGTACTTC
CASSNPDRDGEQYF
>NA|TRBJ1-1|15|NA|TRBV5-1
TGCGCCAGCCAGGCCCCGGAGACAGATAACACTGAAGCTTTCTTT
CASQAPETDNTEAFF
>NA|TRBJ2-2|16|TRBD2|TRBV5-6
TGTGCCAGCAGCCTGGTTTCTAGCGGGGGTACCGGGGAGCTGTTTTTT
CASSLVSSGGTGELFF
>NA|TRBJ1-6|15|TRBD1|TRBV5-1
TGCGCCAGCAGCTTCCGGGACAGGGTAGATTCACCCCTCCACTTT
CASSFRDRVDSPLHF
>NA|TRBJ1-1|15|NA|TRBV5-1
TGCGCCAGCAGCCTCCGACCGACACAGAGCACTGAAGCTTTCTTT
CASSLRPTQSTEAFF
>NA|TRBJ2-5|10|NA|TRBV7-4
TGTGCCAGCAGCCAACGCGCCCAGTACTTC
CASSQRAQYF